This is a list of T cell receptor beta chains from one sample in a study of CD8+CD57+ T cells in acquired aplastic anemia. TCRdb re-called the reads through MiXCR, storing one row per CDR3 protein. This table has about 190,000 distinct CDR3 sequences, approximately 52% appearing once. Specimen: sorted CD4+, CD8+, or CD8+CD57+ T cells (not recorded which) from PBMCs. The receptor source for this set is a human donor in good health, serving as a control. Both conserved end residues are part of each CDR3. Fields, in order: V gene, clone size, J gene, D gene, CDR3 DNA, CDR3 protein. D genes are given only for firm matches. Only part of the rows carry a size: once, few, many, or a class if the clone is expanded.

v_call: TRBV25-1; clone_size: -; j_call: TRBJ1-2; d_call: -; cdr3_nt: TGTGCCAGCAGTGATCAGGGCCGGTTCTACACCTTC; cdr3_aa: CASSDQGRFYTF
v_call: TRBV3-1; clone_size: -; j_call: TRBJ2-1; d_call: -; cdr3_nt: TGTGCCAGCAGCCAAGAAGTCAGCGGCTTATACAATGAGCAGTTCTTC; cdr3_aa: CASSQEVSGLYNEQFF
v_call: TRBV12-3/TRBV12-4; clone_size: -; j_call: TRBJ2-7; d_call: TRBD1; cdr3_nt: TGTGCCAGCTCACCCACGGGACAGGCCTACGAGCAGTACTTC; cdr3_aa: CASSPTGQAYEQYF
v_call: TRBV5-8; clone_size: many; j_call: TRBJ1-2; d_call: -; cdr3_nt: TGTGCCAGCAGCCCCCGGGACGTCGGCTATGGCTACACCTTC; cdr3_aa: CASSPRDVGYGYTF
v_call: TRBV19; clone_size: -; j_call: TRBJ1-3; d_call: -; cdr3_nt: TGTGCCAGTAGAGGTAACGACCGGGTGGACACCATATATTTT; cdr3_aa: CASRGNDRVDTIYF
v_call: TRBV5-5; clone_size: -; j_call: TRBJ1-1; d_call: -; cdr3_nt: TGTGCCGGCAGCTTCCTAGACACTGAAGCTCTCTTT; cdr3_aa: CAGSFLDTEALF
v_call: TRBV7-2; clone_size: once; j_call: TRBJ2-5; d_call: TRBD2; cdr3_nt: TGTGCCAGCAGCCTGAGCGGGGGGACAGAGACCCAGTACTTC; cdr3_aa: CASSLSGGTETQYF
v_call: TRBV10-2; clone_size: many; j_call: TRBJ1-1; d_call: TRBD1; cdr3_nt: TGCGCCAGCAGTGAATCTCTTAGGGGGCGGACTGAAGCTTTCTTT; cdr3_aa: CASSESLRGRTEAFF
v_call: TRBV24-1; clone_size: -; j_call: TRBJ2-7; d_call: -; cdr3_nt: TGTGCCACCAGTGATTTGTGGGCAACCTACGAGCAGTACTTC; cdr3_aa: CATSDLWATYEQYF
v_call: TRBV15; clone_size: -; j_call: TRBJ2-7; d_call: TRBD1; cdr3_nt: TGTGCCACCAGTCCGGGACAGGGGAATTCCGAGCAGTACTTC; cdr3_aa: CATSPGQGNSEQYF
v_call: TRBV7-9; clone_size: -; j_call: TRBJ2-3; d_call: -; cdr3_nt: TGTGCCAGCAGCTTAGCGTCCGCTACGCAGTATTTT; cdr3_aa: CASSLASATQYF
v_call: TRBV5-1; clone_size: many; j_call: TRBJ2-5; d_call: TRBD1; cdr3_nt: TGCGCCAGCAGCCAACAGGGGGCGGGAGAGACCCAGTACTTC; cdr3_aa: CASSQQGAGETQYF
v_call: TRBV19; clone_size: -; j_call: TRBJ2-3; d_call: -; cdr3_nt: TGTGCCAGTATTTCCAGAGGCGGAAACACAGATACGCAGTATTTT; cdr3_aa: CASISRGGNTDTQYF
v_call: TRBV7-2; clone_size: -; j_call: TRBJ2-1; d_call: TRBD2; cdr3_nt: TGTGCCACCGCCGGGACTAGCGGGAGGGCCCATGAGCAGTTCTTC; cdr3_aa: CATAGTSGRAHEQFF
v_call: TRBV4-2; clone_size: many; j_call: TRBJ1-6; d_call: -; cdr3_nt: TGTGCCAGCAGCCAGGCAGGGGAACCAAGAAATTCACCCCTCCACTTT; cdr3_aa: CASSQAGEPRNSPLHF
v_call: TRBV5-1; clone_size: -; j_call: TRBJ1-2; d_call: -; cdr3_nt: TGTGCCAGCAGCCACGGACAGAACAACTATGGCTACACCTTC; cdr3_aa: CASSHGQNNYGYTF
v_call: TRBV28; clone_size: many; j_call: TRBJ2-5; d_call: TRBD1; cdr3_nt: TGTGCCAGCGCGACAGGGGAAGAGACCCAGTACTTC; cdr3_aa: CASATGEETQYF
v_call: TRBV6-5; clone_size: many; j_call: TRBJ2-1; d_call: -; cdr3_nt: TGTGCCAGCAGTTACTCGTTACTCGTAGGGAGCAATGAGCAGTTCTTC; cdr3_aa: CASSYSLLVGSNEQFF
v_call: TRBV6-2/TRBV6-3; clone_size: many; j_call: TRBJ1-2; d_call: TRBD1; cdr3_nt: TGTGCCAGCAGTTACAAAGACAGGGGCTATGGCTACACCTTC; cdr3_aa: CASSYKDRGYGYTF
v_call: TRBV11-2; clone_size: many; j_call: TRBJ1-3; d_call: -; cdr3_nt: TGTGCCAGCAGCCATGGGGGGGGCCGCTCTGGAAACACCATATATTTT; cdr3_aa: CASSHGGGRSGNTIYF
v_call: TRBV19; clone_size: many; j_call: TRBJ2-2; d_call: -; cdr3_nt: TGTGCCAGTCGTGAGGGTAACACCGGGGAGCTGTTTTTT; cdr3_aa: CASREGNTGELFF
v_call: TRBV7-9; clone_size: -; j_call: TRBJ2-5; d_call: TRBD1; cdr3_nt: TGTGCCAGCAGCATGGGGGAATACAGGGGGTTACAAGAGACCCAGTACTTC; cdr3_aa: CASSMGEYRGLQETQYF
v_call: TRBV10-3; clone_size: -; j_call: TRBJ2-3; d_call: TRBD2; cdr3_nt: TGTGCCATTTCGGGTAGCGGGGGGGCCTCAGATACGCAGTATTTT; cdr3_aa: CAISGSGGASDTQYF
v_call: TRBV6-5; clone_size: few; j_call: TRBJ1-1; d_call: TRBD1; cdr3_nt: TGTGCCAGCAGTTACCCAACAGGGGGAATAGTCAGAAACACTGAAGCTTTCTTT; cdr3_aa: CASSYPTGGIVRNTEAFF
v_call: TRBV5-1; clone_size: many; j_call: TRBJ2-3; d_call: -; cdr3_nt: TGCGCCAGCAGCTTGGGGCAGGGCTTCACAGATACGCAGTATTTT; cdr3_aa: CASSLGQGFTDTQYF
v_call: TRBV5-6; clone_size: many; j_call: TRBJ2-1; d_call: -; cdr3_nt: TGTGCCAGCAGCTTGGCCGGTTTATGGATTCATGAGCAGTTCTTC; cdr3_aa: CASSLAGLWIHEQFF
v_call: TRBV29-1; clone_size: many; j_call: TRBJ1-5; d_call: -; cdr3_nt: TGCAGCGTTGAACACATGGCTGGTAGCAATCAGCCCCAGCATTTT; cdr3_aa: CSVEHMAGSNQPQHF
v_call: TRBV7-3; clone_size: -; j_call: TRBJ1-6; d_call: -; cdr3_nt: TGTGCCAGCAGCCGGGATAATTCACCCCTCCACTTT; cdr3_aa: CASSRDNSPLHF
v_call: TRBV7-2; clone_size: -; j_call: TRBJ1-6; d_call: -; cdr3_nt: TGTGCCAGCAGCTTACGAGGGGGGGGGGGGGAGGCACCCCTCCACTTT; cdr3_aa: CASSLRGGGGEAPLHF
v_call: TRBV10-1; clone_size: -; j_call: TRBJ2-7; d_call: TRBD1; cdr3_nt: TGCGCCAGCAGTTCAGCCGGGACAGGGATGTACGAGCAGTACTTC; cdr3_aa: CASSSAGTGMYEQYF
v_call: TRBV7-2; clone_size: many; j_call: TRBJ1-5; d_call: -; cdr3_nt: TGTGCCAGCATCGAGAGAGCCGGGAGCAATCAGCCCCAGCATTTT; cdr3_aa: CASIERAGSNQPQHF
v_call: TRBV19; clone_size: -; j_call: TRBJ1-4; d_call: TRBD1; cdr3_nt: TGTGCCAGTAGTTATACAGGGGGTGAAAAACTGTTTTTT; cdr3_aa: CASSYTGGEKLFF
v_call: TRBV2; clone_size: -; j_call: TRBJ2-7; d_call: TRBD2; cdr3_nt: TGTGCCAGCAGGGAGCTAGCGGGGGGTTCCTACGAGCAGTACTTC; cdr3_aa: CASRELAGGSYEQYF
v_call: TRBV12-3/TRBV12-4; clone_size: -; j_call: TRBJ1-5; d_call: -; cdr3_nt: TGTGCCAGCACAAAGATAAGCAATCAGCCCCAGCATTTT; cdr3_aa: CASTKISNQPQHF
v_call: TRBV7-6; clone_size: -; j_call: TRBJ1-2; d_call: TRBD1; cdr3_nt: TGTGCCAGCAGCTTAGCGGGGGACAGCCTTAACTATGGCTACACCTTC; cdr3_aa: CASSLAGDSLNYGYTF
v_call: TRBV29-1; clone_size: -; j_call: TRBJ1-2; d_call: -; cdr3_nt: TGCAGCGTTCGTGGGCAGGGGCTGGATGGCTACACCTTC; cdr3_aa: CSVRGQGLDGYTF
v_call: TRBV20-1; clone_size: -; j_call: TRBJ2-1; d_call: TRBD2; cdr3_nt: TGCAGTGCTTGGCGCGGGACTAGCTACAATGTGCAGTTCTTC; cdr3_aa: CSAWRGTSYNVQFF
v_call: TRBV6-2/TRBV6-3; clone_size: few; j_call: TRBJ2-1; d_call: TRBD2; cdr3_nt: TGTGCCAGCAGTTACCGGGTAGCGGGGGTGGGTGAGCAGTTCTTC; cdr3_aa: CASSYRVAGVGEQFF
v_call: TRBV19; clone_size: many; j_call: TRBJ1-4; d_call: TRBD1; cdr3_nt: TGTGCCAGTAGTATACAGGGGGCAACTAATGAAAAACTGTTTTTT; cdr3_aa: CASSIQGATNEKLFF
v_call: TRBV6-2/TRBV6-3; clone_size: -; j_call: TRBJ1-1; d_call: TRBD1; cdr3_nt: TGTGCCAGCAGGAAAGGGACAGCCAGGAACACTGAAGCTTTCTTT; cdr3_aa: CASRKGTARNTEAFF
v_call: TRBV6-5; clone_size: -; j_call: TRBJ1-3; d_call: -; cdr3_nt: TGTGCCAGCAGTTATTTGTCCAGTTCCTCTGGAAACACCATATATTTT; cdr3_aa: CASSYLSSSSGNTIYF